The rows below give T cell receptor beta chains drawn from one sample of a study of shared clonotypes between healthy human individuals. TCRdb's table, derived via immunoSEQ multiplex PCR, lists solely in-frame clones and lacks some. The sample lists 1 million to 1.2 million clones, 70% to 85% seen once, with approximately 0.9% in the top ten. Specimen: memory CD4+ T cells from PBMCs. These receptors were taken from a man aged 18 to 35 in good health. Some clones in this sample may be carry-over from other donors' samples. CDR3s include the opening cysteine and the closing phenylalanine or tryptophan. D genes are given only for firm matches. Rows give clone size only sometimes, using once, few, many, or a class for an expanded clone.

V,J,D,size,CDR3,DNA
TRBV5-8,TRBJ1-1,NA,NA,CASSFSGSGNTEAFF,TGTGCCAGCAGCTTTTCAGGCTCGGGAAACACTGAAGCTTTCTTT
TRBV2,TRBJ1-5,NA,NA,CASSDSDRDNQPQHF,TGTGCCAGCAGTGATTCTGACAGAGACAATCAGCCCCAGCATTTT
TRBV2,TRBJ2-1,TRBD2,once,CASSYSGSSYNEQFF,TGTGCCAGCAGCTATAGCGGGAGCTCCTACAATGAGCAGTTCTTC
TRBV30,TRBJ1-5,TRBD1,NA,CAWSVAVGQVNQPQHF,TGTGCCTGGAGTGTCGCCGTGGGACAGGTCAATCAGCCCCAGCATTTT
TRBV6-4,TRBJ2-3,NA,NA,CASGQQGGRSTDTQYF,TGTGCCAGCGGCCAACAGGGTGGTAGGAGCACAGATACGCAGTATTTT
TRBV30,TRBJ1-1,NA,few,CAWSVRNMAFF,TGTGCCTGGAGTGTACGAAATATGGCTTTCTTT
TRBV2,TRBJ1-3,NA,NA,CASTNTARTGGNTIYF,TGTGCCAGCACCAATACCGCCAGGACGGGTGGAAACACCATATATTTT
TRBV6-1,TRBJ1-5,TRBD1,NA,CASSGGQGLRSRDQPQHF,TGTGCCAGCAGTGGGGGACAGGGTCTACGTTCGCGCGATCAGCCCCAGCATTTT
TRBV30,TRBJ2-5,NA,NA,CAWRGEETQYF,TGTGCCTGGAGAGGAGAGGAGACCCAGTACTTC
TRBV27,TRBJ2-7,NA,NA,CASSLRDSGGGEQYF,TGTGCCAGCAGTTTAAGGGACTCCGGTGGGGGAGAGCAGTACTTC
TRBV5-6,TRBJ1-1,NA,NA,CASSSGGGMNTEAFF,TGTGCCAGCAGCTCGGGGGGCGGAATGAACACTGAAGCTTTCTTT
TRBV6-6,TRBJ2-5,NA,once,CASRSLETQYF,TGTGCCAGCAGGTCCCTGGAGACCCAGTACTTC
TRBV18,TRBJ2-3,NA,NA,CASSPVGDKDTQYF,TGTGCCAGCTCACCAGTGGGAGACAAAGATACGCAGTATTTT
TRBV6-6,TRBJ1-3,NA,NA,CASVKDRTAGNTIYF,TGTGCCAGCGTTAAAGACAGGACAGCTGGAAACACCATATATTTT
TRBV7-2,TRBJ1-6,NA,once,CASSPPAGPRNSPLQF,TGTGCCAGCAGCCCCCCGGCAGGGCCCAGGAATTCACCCCTCCAATTT
TRBV28,TRBJ2-7,TRBD1,NA,CASSEGGQESYEQYF,TGTGCCAGCAGTGAGGGGGGACAGGAGTCCTACGAGCAGTACTTC
TRBV2,TRBJ1-1,NA,few,CASSEGMNTEAFF,TGTGCCAGCAGTGAGGGTATGAACACTGAAGCTTTCTTT
TRBV5-1,TRBJ1-1,NA,NA,CASRYEDSSLGAFF,TGCGCCAGCAGGTACGAGGACAGCTCCCTTGGAGCTTTCTTT
TRBV6-5,TRBJ1-1,NA,few,CASSYLTGGTEAFF,TGTGCCAGCAGTTACTTGACAGGCGGCACTGAAGCTTTCTTT
TRBV7-6,TRBJ2-6,TRBD2,NA,CASSLITSGNSGANVLTF,TGTGCCAGCAGCTTAATTACTAGCGGAAACTCTGGGGCCAACGTCCTGACTTTC
TRBV5-1,TRBJ2-5,NA,NA,CASSLEKTQYF,TGCGCCAGCAGCTTAGAAAAGACCCAGTACTTC
TRBV6-6,TRBJ2-1,NA,NA,CASSLALYNEQFF,TGTGCCAGCAGTTTAGCCCTTTACAATGAGCAGTTCTTC
TRBV28,TRBJ1-2,NA,once,CASSVAGSYGYTF,TGTGCCAGCTCGGTCGCGGGAAGCTATGGCTACACCTTC
TRBV2,TRBJ1-1,NA,once,CASSEQGRPTEAFF,TGTGCCAGCAGTGAACAGGGCAGGCCCACTGAAGCTTTCTTT
TRBV5-1,TRBJ1-1,TRBD1,few,CASSLGDRILNTEAFF,TGCGCCAGCAGCTTGGGGGACAGAATTTTGAACACTGAAGCTTTCTTT
TRBV5-1,TRBJ2-1,TRBD2,NA,CASSLGSSGMAYNEQFF,TGCGCCAGCAGCTTGGGTAGTAGCGGGATGGCTTACAATGAGCAGTTCTTC
TRBV28,TRBJ2-3,NA,NA,CASSPALQGHTQYF,TGTGCCAGCAGTCCAGCCCTACAGGGCCATACGCAGTATTTT
TRBV5-1,TRBJ2-1,TRBD2,NA,CASSFAGRAEQFF,TGCGCCAGCAGCTTCGCGGGGAGGGCTGAGCAGTTCTTC
TRBV11-3,TRBJ2-3,TRBD2,NA,CASSLLAGGPNTQYF,TGTGCCAGCAGCTTACTGGCGGGAGGGCCGAATACGCAGTATTTT
TRBV6-1,TRBJ2-3,NA,NA,CASSSGAADTQYF,TGTGCCAGCAGTTCGGGAGCCGCAGATACGCAGTATTTT
TRBV6-5,TRBJ1-1,TRBD1,NA,CASSPRGQNTEAFF,TGTGCCAGCAGTCCCAGGGGGCAGAACACTGAAGCTTTCTTT
TRBV20-1,TRBJ2-5,TRBD1,NA,CSRDRRETQYF,TGCAGCAGGGACAGAAGGGAGACCCAGTACTTC
TRBV6-5,TRBJ1-3,NA,NA,CASRYSLSGNTIYF,TGTGCCAGCAGATACAGCCTCTCTGGAAACACCATATATTTT
TRBV5-5,TRBJ2-6,NA,NA,CASSLHGGTGANVLTF,TGTGCCAGCAGTCTGCATGGAGGGACTGGGGCCAACGTCCTGACTTTC
TRBV6-4,TRBJ2-3,TRBD2,NA,CASSVQRGDTQYF,TGTGCCAGCAGTGTTCAGCGGGGAGATACGCAGTATTTT
TRBV19,TRBJ1-5,NA,NA,CASRPDGNSNQPQHF,TGTGCCAGTAGACCGGACGGAAATAGCAATCAGCCCCAGCATTTT
TRBV12-5,TRBJ2-5,NA,NA,CANGFGGRETQYF,TGCGCTAATGGTTTTGGGGGCCGGGAGACCCAGTACTTC
TRBV5-1,TRBJ2-5,NA,NA,CASSWREQETQYF,TGCGCCAGCAGCTGGAGGGAACAGGAGACCCAGTACTTC
TRBV5-5,TRBJ1-1,TRBD1,NA,CASSPDRDTEAFF,TGTGCCAGCAGTCCCGACAGGGACACTGAAGCTTTCTTT
TRBV28,TRBJ1-4,NA,NA,CASSLGTEKLFF,TGTGCCAGCAGTTTAGGTACTGAAAAACTGTTTTTT
TRBV6-6,TRBJ2-7,TRBD2,NA,CASSPTAGVSYEQYF,TGTGCCAGCAGTCCTACCGCGGGGGTCTCCTACGAGCAGTACTTC
TRBV5-1,TRBJ2-1,NA,NA,CASSQDHYNEQFF,TGCGCCAGCAGTCAGGACCACTACAATGAGCAGTTCTTC
TRBV20-1,TRBJ2-3,NA,NA,CGVYRVTQYF,TGCGGAGTCTATCGGGTTACGCAGTATTTT
TRBV2,TRBJ1-5,TRBD1,NA,CASRQGYEDQPQHF,TGTGCCAGCAGACAGGGGTACGAGGATCAGCCCCAGCATTTT
TRBV9,TRBJ1-1,NA,few,CASSGVENTEAFF,TGTGCCAGCAGCGGGGTAGAGAACACTGAAGCTTTCTTT
TRBV28,TRBJ1-4,NA,NA,CASSSSKISKLFF,TGTGCCAGCAGTTCCTCCAAGATTTCAAAACTGTTTTTT
TRBV2,TRBJ1-2,NA,NA,CASRRDSNYGYTF,TGTGCCAGCAGGCGGGATTCTAACTATGGCTACACCTTC
TRBV5-1,TRBJ2-2,TRBD2,NA,CASSLASSGKAGELFF,TGCGCCAGCAGCTTGGCATCGAGCGGGAAAGCCGGGGAGCTGTTTTTT
TRBV5-1,TRBJ1-3,NA,once,CASSEGPGNTIYF,TGCGCCAGCAGCGAGGGGCCTGGAAACACCATATATTTT
TRBV5-6,TRBJ1-4,TRBD1,NA,CASSSLEGAQTNEKLFF,TGTGCCAGCAGCTCCTTAGAGGGGGCGCAGACTAATGAAAAACTGTTTTTT